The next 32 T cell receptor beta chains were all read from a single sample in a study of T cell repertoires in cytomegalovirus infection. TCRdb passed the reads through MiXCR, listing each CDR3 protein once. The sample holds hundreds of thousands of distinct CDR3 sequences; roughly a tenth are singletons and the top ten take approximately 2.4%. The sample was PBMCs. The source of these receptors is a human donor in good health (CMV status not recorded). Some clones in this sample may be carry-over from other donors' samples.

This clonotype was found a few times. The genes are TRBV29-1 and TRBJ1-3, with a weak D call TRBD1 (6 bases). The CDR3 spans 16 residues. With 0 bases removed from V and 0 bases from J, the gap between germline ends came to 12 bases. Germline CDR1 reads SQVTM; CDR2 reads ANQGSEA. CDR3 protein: CSVEDRGQISGNTIYF. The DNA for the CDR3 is TGCAGCGTTGAAGATCGAGGACAGATCTCTGGAAACACCATATATTTT.

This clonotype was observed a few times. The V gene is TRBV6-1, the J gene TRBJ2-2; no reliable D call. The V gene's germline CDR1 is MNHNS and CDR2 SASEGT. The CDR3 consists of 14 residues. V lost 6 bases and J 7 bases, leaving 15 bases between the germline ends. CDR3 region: CASSPGDGGGELFF. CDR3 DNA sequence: TGTGCCAGCAGCCCGGGTGATGGCGGCGGGGAGCTGTTTTTT.

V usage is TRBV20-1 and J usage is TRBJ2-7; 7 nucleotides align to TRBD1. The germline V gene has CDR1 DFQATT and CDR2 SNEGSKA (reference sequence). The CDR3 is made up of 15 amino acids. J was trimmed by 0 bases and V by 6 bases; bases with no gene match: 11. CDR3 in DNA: TGCAGTGCAATACCCGGGACAGCCAGCTCCTACGAGCAGTACGTC. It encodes CSAIPGTASSYEQYV.

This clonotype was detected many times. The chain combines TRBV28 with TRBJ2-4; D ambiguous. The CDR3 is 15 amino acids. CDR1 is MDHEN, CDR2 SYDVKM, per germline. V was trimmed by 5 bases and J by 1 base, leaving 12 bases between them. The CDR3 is CASSKWSMAKNIQYF. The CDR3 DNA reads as TGTGCCAGCAGTAAATGGAGTATGGCCAAAAACATTCAGTACTTC.

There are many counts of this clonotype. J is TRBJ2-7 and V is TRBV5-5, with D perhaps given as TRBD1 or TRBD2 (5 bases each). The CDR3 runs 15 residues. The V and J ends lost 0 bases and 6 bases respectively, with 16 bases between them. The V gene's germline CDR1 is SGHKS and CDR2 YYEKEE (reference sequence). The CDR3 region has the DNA TGTGCCAGCAGCTTGGTCTGGGGGAGACTGAGCGAGCAGTACTTC. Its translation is CASSLVWGRLSEQYF.

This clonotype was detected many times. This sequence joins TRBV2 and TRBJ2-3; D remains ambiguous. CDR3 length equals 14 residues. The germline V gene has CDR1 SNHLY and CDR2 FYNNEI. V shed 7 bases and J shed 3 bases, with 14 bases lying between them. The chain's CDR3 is CASKTFGPTDTQYF. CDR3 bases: TGTGCCAGCAAGACCTTTGGCCCTACAGATACGCAGTATTTT.

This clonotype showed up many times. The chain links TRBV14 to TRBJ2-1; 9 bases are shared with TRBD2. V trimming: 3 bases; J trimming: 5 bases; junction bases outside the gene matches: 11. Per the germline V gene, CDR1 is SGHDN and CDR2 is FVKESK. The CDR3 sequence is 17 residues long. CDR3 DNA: TGTGCCAGCAGCCACCGCGTGAGGAGCGGGGGGAACAATGAGCAGTTCTTC. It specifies CASSHRVRSGGNNEQFF.

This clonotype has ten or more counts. The DNA of the CDR3 is TGCGCCAGCAGCCAAGATCTGGGTATGAGCACTGAAGCTTTCTTT. Its translation: CASSQDLGMSTEAFF. J is TRBJ1-1 and V is TRBV4-3, with D unresolved. Germline CDR1 reads LGHNA; CDR2 reads YSLEER. Deletions cut 0 bases from V and 4 bases from J, with 12 bases between. This CDR3 is 15 amino acids long.

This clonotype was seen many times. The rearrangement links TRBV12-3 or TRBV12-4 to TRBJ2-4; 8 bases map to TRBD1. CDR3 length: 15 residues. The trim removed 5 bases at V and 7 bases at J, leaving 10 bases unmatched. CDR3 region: CASSPDRVYGNIQYF. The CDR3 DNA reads TGTGCCAGCAGTCCGGACAGGGTTTATGGCAACATTCAGTACTTC.

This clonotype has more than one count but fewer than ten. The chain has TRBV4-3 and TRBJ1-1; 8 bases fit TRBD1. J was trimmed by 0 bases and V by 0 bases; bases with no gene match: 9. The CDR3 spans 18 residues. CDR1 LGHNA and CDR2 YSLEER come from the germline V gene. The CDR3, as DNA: TGCGCCAGCAGCCAAGAGGGACAGGCTGGGGCCATGAACACTGAAGCTTTCTTT. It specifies CASSQEGQAGAMNTEAFF.

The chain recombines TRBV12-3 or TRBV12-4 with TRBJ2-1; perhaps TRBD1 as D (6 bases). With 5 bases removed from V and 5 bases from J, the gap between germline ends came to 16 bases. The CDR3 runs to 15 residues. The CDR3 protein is CASSPRQEPNNEQFF. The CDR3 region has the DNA TGTGCCAGCAGTCCGCGACAGGAACCTAACAATGAGCAGTTCTTC.

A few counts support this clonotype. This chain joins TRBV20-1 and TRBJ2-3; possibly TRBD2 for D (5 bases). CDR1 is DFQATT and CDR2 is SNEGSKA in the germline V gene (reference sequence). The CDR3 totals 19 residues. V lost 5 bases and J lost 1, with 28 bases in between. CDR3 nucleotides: TGCAGTGCTTCCCCCCTGGGTAGGACGGGGATTTTGCGCACAGATACGCAGTATTTT. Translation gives CSASPLGRTGILRTDTQYF.

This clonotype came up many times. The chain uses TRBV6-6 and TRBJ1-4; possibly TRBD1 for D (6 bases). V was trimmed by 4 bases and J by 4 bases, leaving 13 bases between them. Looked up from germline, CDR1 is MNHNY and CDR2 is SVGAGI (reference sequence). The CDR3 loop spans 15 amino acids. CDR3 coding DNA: TGTGCCAGCAGTTTCATGGACAGCCTTAATGAAAAACTGTTTTTT. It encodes CASSFMDSLNEKLFF.

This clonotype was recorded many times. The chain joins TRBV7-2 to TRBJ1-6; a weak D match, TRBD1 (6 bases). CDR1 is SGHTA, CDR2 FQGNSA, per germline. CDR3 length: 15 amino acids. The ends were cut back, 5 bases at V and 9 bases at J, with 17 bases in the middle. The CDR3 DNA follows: TGTGCCAGCAGCCCTTCCCTGGGGGCGGTTTCACCCCTCCACTTT. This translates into CASSPSLGAVSPLHF.

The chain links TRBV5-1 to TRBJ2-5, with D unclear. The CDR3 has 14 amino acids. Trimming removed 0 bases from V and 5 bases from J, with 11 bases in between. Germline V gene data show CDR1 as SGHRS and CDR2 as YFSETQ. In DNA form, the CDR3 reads TGCGCCAGCAGCTTGGCCCTTGATCGGGAGACCCAGTACTTC. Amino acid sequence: CASSLALDRETQYF.

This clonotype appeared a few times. The CDR3 nucleotides read TGTGCCGCAGGGGGCCTGGGTGAAAAACTGTTTTTT. Amino acids: CAAGGLGEKLFF. The chain carries TRBV7-9 and TRBJ1-4, with TRBD1 identical over 8 bases. Germline values: CDR1 SEHNR, CDR2 FQNEAQ (reference sequence). The trim removed 11 bases at V and 7 bases at J, leaving 6 bases unmatched. The CDR3 has 12 residues.

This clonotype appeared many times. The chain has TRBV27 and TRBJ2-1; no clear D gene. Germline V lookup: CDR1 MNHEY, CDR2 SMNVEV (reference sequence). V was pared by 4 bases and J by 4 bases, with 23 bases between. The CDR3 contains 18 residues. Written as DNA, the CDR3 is TGTGCCAGCAGTTCCCGTGACCCACTACCAATCACGTACAATGAGCAGTTCTTC. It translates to CASSSRDPLPITYNEQFF.

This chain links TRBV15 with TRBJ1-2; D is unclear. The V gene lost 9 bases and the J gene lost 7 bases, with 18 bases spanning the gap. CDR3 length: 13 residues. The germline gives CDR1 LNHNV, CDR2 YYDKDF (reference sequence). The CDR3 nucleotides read TGTGCCACGCAACCCCCATCCCACACTGGCTACACCTTC. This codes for CATQPPSHTGYTF.

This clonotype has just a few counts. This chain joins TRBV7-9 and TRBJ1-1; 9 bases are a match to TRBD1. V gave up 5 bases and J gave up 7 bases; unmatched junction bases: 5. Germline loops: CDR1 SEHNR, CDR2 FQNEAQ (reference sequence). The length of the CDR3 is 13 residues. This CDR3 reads CASSHGTGNEAFF. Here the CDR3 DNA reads TGTGCCAGCAGCCATGGGACAGGGAATGAAGCTTTCTTT.

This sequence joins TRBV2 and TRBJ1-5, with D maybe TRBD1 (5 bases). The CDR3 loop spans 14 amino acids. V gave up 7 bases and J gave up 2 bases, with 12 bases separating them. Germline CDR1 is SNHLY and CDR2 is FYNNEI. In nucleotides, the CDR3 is TGTGCCAGCAAGGCAGGGAGTGGCAATCAGCCCCAGCATTTT. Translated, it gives CASKAGSGNQPQHF.

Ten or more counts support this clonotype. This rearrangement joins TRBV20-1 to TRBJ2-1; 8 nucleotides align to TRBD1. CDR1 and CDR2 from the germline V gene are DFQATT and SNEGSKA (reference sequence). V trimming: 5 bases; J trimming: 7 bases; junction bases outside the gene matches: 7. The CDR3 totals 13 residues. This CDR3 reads CSAGRDRLNEQFF. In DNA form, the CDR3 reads TGCAGTGCTGGACGGGACAGGCTGAATGAGCAGTTCTTC.

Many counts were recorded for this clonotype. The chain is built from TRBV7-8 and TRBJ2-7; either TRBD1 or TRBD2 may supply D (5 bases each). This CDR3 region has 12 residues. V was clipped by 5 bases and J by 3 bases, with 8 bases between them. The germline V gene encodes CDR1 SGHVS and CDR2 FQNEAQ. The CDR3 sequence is CASSGDGYEQYV. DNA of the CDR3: TGTGCCAGCAGCGGGGACGGCTACGAGCAGTACGTC.

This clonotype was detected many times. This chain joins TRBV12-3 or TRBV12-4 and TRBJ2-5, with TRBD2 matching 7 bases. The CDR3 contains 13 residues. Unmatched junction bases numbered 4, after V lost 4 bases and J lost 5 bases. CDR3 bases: TGTGCCAGCAGTTCCAGCGGGGCGGAGACCCAGTACTTC. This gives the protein CASSSSGAETQYF.

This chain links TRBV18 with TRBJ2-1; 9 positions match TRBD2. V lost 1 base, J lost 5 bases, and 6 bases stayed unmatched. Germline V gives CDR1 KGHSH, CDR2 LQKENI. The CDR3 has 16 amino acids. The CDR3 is CASSPQERGAHNEQFF. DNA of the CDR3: TGTGCCAGCTCACCACAGGAGCGGGGGGCCCACAATGAGCAGTTCTTC.

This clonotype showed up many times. The chain's CDR3 is CASSIQSGNQPQHF. In DNA form, the CDR3 reads TGTGCCAGTAGTATTCAATCGGGGAACCAGCCCCAGCATTTT. The chain uses TRBV19 and TRBJ1-5; no clear D gene. The V gene's germline CDR1 is LNHDA and CDR2 SQIVND (reference sequence). The CDR3 spans 14 residues. Trimming pared 3 bases from V and 7 bases from J, leaving 13 bases between.

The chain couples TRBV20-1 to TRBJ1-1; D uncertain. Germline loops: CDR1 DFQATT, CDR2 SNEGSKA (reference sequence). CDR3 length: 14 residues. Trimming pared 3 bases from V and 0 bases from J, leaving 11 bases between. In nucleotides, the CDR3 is TGCAGTGCTAGGCAGCAGACCATGAACACTGAAGCTTTCTTT. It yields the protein CSARQQTMNTEAFF.

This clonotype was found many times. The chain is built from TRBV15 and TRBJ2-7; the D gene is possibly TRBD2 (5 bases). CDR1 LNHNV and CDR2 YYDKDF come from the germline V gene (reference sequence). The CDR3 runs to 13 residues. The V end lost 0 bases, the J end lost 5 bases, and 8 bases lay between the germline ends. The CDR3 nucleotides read TGTGCCACCAGCAGAGATACGGAGGACGAGCAGTACTTC. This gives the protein CATSRDTEDEQYF.

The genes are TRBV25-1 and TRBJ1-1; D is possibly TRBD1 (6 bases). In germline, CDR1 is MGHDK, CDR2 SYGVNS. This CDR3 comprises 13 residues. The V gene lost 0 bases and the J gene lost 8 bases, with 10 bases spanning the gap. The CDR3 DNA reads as TGTGCCAGCAGTGAATATGGGGGGCAGGAAGCTTTCTTT. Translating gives CASSEYGGQEAFF.

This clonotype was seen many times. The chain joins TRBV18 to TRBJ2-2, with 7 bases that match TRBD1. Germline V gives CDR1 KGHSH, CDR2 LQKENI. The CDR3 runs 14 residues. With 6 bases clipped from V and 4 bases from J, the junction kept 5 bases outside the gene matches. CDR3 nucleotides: TGTGCCAGCTCCTCGGGACAGTCCACCGGGGAGCTGTTTTTT. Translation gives CASSSGQSTGELFF.

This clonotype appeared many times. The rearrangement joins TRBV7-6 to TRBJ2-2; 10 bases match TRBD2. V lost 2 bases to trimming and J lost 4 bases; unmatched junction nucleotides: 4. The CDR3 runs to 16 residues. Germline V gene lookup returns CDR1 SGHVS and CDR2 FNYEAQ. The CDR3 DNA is TGTGCCAGCAGCTTATTTAGCGGGGGGATCACCGGGGAGCTGTTTTTT. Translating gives CASSLFSGGITGELFF.

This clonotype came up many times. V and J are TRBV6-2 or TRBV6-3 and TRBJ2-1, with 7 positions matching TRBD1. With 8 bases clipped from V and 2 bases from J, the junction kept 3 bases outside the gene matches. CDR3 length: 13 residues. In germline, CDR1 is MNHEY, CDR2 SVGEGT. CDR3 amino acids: CASAGTAYNEQFF. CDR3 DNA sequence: TGTGCCAGCGCAGGGACAGCCTACAATGAGCAGTTCTTC.

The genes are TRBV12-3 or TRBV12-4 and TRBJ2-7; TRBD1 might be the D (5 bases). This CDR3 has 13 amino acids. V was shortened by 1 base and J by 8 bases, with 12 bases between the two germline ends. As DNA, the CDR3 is TGTGCCAGCAGTTTAGTGGCAGGGTACAAGCAGTACGTC. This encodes CASSLVAGYKQYV.